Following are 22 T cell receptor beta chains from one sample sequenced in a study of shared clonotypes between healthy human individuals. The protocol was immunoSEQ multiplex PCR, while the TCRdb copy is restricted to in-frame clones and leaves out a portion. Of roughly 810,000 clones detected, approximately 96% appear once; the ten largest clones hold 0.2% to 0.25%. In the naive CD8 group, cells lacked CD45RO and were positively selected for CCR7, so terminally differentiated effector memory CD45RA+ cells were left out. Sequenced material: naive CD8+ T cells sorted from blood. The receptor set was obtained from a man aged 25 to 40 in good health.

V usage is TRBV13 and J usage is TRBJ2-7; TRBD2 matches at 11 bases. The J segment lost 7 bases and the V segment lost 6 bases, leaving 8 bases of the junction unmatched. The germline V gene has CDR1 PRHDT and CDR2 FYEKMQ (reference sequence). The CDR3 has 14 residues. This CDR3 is CASRPTGLAVEQYF. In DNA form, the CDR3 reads TGTGCCAGCAGACCTACGGGACTAGCGGTTGAGCAGTACTTC.

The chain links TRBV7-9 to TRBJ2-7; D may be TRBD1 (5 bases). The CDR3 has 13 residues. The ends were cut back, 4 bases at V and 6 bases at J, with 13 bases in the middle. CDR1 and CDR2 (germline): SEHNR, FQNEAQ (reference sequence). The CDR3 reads CASSSPAGFEQYF. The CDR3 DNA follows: TGTGCCAGCAGCTCCCCAGCAGGGTTCGAGCAGTACTTC.

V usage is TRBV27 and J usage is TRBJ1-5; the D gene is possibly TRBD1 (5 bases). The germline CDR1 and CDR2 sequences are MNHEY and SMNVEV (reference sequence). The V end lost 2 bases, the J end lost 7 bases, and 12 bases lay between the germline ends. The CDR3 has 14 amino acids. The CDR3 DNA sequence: TGTGCCAGCAGTTTAGGGGGTGGAGGGCAGCCCCAGCATTTT. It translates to CASSLGGGGQPQHF.

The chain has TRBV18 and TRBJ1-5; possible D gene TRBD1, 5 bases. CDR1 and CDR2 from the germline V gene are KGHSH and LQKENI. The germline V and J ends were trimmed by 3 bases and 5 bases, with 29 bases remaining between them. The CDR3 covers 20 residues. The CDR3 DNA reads TGTGCCAGCTCACCGGTTGGGCGAAACCAGGGTTCGGATGAGGATCAGCCCCAGCATTTT. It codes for CASSPVGRNQGSDEDQPQHF.

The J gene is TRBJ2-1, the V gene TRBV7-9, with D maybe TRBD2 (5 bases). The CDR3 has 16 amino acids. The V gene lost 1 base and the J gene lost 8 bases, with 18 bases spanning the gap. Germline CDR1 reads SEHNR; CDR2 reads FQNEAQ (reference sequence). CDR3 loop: CASSLEGKGSLDEQFF. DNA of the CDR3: TGTGCCAGCAGCTTAGAAGGGAAAGGGAGCCTCGATGAGCAGTTCTTC.

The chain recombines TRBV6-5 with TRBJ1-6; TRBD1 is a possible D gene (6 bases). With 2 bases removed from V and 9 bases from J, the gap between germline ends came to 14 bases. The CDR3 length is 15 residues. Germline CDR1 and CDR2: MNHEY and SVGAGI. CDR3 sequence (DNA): TGTGCCAGCAGTTACGGTACGGGGGCGAGTTCACCCCTCCACTTT. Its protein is CASSYGTGASSPLHF.

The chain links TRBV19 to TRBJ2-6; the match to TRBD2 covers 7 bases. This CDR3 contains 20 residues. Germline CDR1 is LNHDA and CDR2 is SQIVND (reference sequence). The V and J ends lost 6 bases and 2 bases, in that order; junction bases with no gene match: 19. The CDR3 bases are TGTGCCAGTAGCCATCGCGGGGTCGGCGGGAGATTCCCTGGGGCCAACGTCCTGACTTTC. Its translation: CASSHRGVGGRFPGANVLTF.

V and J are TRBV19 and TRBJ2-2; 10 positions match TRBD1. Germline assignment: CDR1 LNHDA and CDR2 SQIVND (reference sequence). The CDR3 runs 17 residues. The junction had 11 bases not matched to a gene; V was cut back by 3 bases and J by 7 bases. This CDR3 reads CASSILPPGQGNGELFF. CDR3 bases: TGTGCCAGTAGTATCCTCCCGCCGGGACAGGGGAACGGGGAGCTGTTTTTT.

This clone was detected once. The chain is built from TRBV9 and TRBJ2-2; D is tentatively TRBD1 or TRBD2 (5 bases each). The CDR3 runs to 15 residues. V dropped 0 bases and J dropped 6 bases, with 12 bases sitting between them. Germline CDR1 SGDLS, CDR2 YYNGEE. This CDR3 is CASSVEWGTPGELFF. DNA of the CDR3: TGTGCCAGCAGCGTAGAGTGGGGGACCCCCGGGGAGCTGTTTTTT.

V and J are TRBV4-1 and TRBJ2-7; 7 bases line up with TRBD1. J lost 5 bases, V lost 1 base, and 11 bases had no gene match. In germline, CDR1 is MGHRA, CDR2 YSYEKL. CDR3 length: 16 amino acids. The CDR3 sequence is CASSQGWGQPRDEQYF. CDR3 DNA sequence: TGCGCCAGCAGCCAAGGCTGGGGACAGCCTAGGGACGAGCAGTACTTC.

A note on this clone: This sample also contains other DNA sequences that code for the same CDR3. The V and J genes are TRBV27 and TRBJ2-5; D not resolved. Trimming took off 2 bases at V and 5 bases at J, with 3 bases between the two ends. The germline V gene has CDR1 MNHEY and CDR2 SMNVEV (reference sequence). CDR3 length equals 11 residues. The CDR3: CASSLGETQYF. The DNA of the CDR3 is TGTGCCAGCAGTTTAGGCGAGACCCAGTACTTC.

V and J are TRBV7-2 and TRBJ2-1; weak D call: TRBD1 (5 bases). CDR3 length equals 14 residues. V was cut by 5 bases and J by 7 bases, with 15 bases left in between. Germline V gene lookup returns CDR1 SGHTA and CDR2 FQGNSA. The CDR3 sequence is CASSKIGAANEQFF. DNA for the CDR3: TGTGCCAGCAGCAAGATAGGGGCGGCTAATGAGCAGTTCTTC. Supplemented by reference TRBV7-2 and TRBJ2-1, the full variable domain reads GAGVSQSPSNKVTEKGKDVELRCDPISGHTALYWYRQSLGQGLEFLIYFQGNSAPDKSGLPSDRFSAERTGGSVSTLTIQRTQQEDSAVYLCASSKIGAANEQFFGPGTRLTVL.

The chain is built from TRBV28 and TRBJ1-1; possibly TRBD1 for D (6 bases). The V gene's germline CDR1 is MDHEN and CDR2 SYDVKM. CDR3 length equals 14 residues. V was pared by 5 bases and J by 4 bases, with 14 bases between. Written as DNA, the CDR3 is TGTGCCAGCAGTCCCCAGGGGTCTGGCACTGAAGCTTTCTTT. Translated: CASSPQGSGTEAFF.

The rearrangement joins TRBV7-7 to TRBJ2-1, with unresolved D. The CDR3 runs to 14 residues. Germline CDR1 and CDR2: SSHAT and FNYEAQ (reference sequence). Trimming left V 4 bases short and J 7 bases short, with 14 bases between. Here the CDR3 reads CASSSETFPNEQFF. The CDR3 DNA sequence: TGTGCCAGCAGCTCCGAAACCTTCCCAAATGAGCAGTTCTTC.

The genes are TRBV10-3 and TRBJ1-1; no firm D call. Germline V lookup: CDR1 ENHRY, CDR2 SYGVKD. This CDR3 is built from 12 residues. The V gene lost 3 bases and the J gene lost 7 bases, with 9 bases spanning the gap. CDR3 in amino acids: CAISDQQFEAFF. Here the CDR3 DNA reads TGTGCCATCAGTGATCAGCAGTTTGAAGCTTTCTTT.

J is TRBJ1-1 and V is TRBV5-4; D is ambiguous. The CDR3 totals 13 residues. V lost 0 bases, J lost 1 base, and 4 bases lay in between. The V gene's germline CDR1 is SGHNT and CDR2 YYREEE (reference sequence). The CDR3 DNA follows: TGTGCCAGCAGCTTGGGGGGGAACACTGAAGCTTTCTTT. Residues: CASSLGGNTEAFF.

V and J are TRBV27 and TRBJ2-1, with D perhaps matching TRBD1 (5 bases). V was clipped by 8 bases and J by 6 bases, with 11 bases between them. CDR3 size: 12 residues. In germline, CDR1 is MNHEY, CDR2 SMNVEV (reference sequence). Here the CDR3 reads CASQGSLNEQFF. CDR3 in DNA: TGTGCCAGCCAGGGTAGTCTCAATGAGCAGTTCTTC.

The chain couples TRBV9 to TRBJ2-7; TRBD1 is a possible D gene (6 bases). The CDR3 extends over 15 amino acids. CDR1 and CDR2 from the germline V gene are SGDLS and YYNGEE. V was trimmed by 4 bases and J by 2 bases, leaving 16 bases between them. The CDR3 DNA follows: TGTGCCAGCAGCTTGTACAGGGAAGCCGCCTACGAGCAGTACTTC. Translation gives CASSLYREAAYEQYF.

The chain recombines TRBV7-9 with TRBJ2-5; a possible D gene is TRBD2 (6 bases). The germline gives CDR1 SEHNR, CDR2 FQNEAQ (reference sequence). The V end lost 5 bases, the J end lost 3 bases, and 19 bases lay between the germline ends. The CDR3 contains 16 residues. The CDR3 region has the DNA TGTGCCAGCAGCCGCGTCGACGGCCTAGCGAAAGAGACCCAGTACTTC. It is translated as CASSRVDGLAKETQYF.

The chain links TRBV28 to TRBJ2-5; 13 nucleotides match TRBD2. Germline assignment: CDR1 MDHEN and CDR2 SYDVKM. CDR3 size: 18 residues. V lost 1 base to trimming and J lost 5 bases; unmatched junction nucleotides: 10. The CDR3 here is CASSLSVTSGRARETQYF. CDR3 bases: TGTGCCAGCAGTTTATCGGTTACTAGCGGGAGGGCCCGGGAGACCCAGTACTTC. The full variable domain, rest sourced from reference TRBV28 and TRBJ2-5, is DVKVTQSSRYLVKRTGEKVFLECVQDMDHENMFWYRQDPGLGLRLIYFSYDVKMKEKGDIPEGYSVSREKKERFSLILESASTNQTSMYLCASSLSVTSGRARETQYFGPGTRLLVL.

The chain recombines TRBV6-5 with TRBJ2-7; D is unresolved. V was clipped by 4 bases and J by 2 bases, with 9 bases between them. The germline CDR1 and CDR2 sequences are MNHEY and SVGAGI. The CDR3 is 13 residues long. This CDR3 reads CASSFRSTYEQYF. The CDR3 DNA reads TGTGCCAGCAGTTTCAGGAGTACCTACGAGCAGTACTTC.

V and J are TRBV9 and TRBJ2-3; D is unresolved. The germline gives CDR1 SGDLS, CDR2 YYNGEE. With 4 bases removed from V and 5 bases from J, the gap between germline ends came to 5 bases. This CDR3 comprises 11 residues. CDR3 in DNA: TGTGCCAGCAGCCCGGGAGATACGCAGTATTTT. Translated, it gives CASSPGDTQYF.